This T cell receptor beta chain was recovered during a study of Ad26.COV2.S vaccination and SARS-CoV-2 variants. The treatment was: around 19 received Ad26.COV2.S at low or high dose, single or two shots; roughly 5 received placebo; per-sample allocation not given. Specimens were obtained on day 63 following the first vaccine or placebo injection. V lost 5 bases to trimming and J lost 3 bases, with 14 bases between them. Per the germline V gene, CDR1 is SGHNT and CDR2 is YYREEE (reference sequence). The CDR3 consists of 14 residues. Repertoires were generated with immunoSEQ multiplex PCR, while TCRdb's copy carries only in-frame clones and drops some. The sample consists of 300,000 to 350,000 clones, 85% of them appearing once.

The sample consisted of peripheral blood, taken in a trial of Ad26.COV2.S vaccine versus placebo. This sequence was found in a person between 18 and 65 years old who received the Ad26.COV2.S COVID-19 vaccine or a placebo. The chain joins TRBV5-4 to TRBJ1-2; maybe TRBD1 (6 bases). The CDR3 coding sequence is TGTGCCAGCAGTCCAGGGGTAACGGACTATGGCTACACCTTC. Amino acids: CASSPGVTDYGYTF.